This is a list of T cell receptor beta chains from one sample in a study of identical twins. TCRdb analysed the 5' RACE reads with MiXCR anew, one entry per CDR3 protein. The data show approximately 300,000 distinct CDR3 sequences, 8% to 9.5% seen once. The same data also went into a second study, on yellow fever vaccine responses in identical twins.

Sequences were obtained from CD8+ T cells sorted from blood. These receptors all come from a woman under 30 in good health. Each CDR3 is given with its conserved first and last residue. Each record gives: D gene, V gene, J gene, clone size, CDR3 protein, CDR3 DNA. A D gene is named only where the DNA matches it firmly. A clone size is listed for some rows: how often the clone was seen (once, few, many), or a class if it is expanded.

TRBD2	TRBV11-2	TRBJ2-1	few	CASSAIAGGYYNEQFF	TGTGCCAGCAGCGCAATAGCGGGGGGATATTACAATGAGCAGTTCTTC
TRBD1	TRBV12-3/TRBV12-4	TRBJ1-1	many	CASSIDRGGTEAFF	TGTGCCAGCAGTATAGACAGGGGGGGCACTGAAGCTTTCTTT
-	TRBV4-3	TRBJ2-7	once	CASSFSGEYYEQYF	TGCGCCAGCAGCTTCAGTGGGGAATACTACGAGCAGTACTTC
TRBD2	TRBV4-2	TRBJ2-7	many	CASSQETSGTLYEQYF	TGTGCCAGCAGCCAAGAAACTAGCGGGACACTCTACGAGCAGTACTTC
-	TRBV20-1	TRBJ2-5	-	CSARDRIETQYF	TGCAGTGCTAGAGATAGGATAGAGACCCAGTACTTC
-	TRBV12-3/TRBV12-4	TRBJ2-7	few	CASSGTYRYEQYF	TGTGCCAGCAGCGGAACGTACAGGTACGAGCAGTACTTC
-	TRBV20-1	TRBJ2-2	many	CSARDVQGPDTGELFF	TGCAGTGCTAGAGATGTCCAGGGGCCGGACACCGGGGAGCTGTTTTTT
TRBD2	TRBV10-2	TRBJ2-1	few	CAAETGGPGNEQFF	TGCGCAGCAGAAACGGGAGGGCCGGGGAATGAGCAGTTCTTC
-	TRBV12-3/TRBV12-4	TRBJ1-2	many	CASSSLLGYTF	TGTGCCAGCAGTTCCCTCCTTGGCTACACCTTC
-	TRBV5-1	TRBJ2-7	-	CASSPRETNSYEQYF	TGCGCCAGCAGCCCGAGAGAGACGAATTCCTACGAGCAGTACTTC
-	TRBV11-2	TRBJ2-7	-	CASSLFGPEQYF	TGTGCCAGCAGCTTATTCGGTCCCGAGCAGTACTTC
TRBD1	TRBV2	TRBJ2-5	-	CASSFYRDRKEETQYF	TGTGCCAGCAGTTTCTACCGGGACAGAAAGGAAGAGACCCAGTACTTC
TRBD1	TRBV7-9	TRBJ2-7	many	CASRGQGSTSYEQYF	TGTGCCAGCAGGGGACAGGGGAGTACCTCCTACGAGCAGTACTTC
-	TRBV30	TRBJ2-1	-	CAWKIDEQFF	TGTGCCTGGAAGATAGATGAGCAGTTCTTC
TRBD1	TRBV30	TRBJ2-7	-	CAWSPQGEYEQYF	TGTGCCTGGAGTCCTCAGGGGGAATACGAGCAGTACTTC
-	TRBV12-3/TRBV12-4	TRBJ2-3	few	CASSLMRDTQYF	TGTGCCAGCAGTTTAATGCGGGATACGCAGTATTTT
-	TRBV4-1	TRBJ1-4	many	CASSQEQGWKLFF	TGCGCCAGCAGCCAAGAACAGGGATGGAAACTGTTTTTT
TRBD1	TRBV7-8	TRBJ1-5	few	CASTGGPNTRQPQHF	TGTGCCAGCACAGGGGGCCCGAATACGAGGCAGCCCCAGCATTTT
-	TRBV11-3	TRBJ2-1	-	CASSPRDGTYNEQFF	TGTGCCAGCAGCCCTCGGGACGGAACCTACAATGAGCAGTTCTTC
TRBD2	TRBV6-2/TRBV6-3	TRBJ2-1	few	CASSYSGGTYEQFF	TGTGCCAGCAGTTATAGCGGGGGGACGTATGAGCAGTTCTTC
TRBD2	TRBV20-1	TRBJ2-7	few	CSARLAETYEQYF	TGCAGTGCTAGACTAGCGGAGACCTACGAGCAGTACTTC
-	TRBV20-1	TRBJ2-3	many	CSAPSGREIDTQYF	TGCAGTGCCCCCTCCGGACGGGAGATAGATACGCAGTATTTT
-	TRBV19	TRBJ2-3	-	CASTLGRTDTQYF	TGTGCCAGTACCCTGGGGCGCACAGATACGCAGTATTTT
-	TRBV2	TRBJ2-5	few	CASSEANHLRGTDQETQYF	TGTGCCAGCAGTGAAGCAAACCATCTCAGGGGCACAGACCAAGAGACCCAGTACTTC
-	TRBV6-5	TRBJ2-1	once	CASSYDASYNEQFF	TGTGCCAGCAGTTACGATGCCAGTTACAATGAGCAGTTCTTC
-	TRBV14	TRBJ2-1	-	CASSQQGGFYNEQFF	TGTGCCAGCAGCCAACAGGGGGGATTCTACAATGAGCAGTTCTTC
TRBD2	TRBV12-3/TRBV12-4	TRBJ2-2	few	CASSLALSGGAFGELFF	TGTGCCAGCAGTTTAGCCCTTAGCGGGGGGGCTTTCGGGGAGCTGTTTTTT
TRBD1	TRBV6-5	TRBJ2-7	few	CASSYTGTEFYEQYF	TGTGCCAGCAGTTACACCGGGACAGAATTCTACGAGCAGTACTTC
TRBD2	TRBV9	TRBJ2-1	many	CASSVGVLAGGEQFF	TGTGCCAGCAGCGTAGGTGTCCTAGCGGGGGGTGAGCAGTTCTTC
-	TRBV20-1	TRBJ2-7	-	CSASEASKREQYF	TGCAGTGCTAGTGAGGCTAGTAAGCGCGAGCAGTACTTC
-	TRBV12-3/TRBV12-4	TRBJ2-5	many	CASSPSPTSGQETQYF	TGTGCCAGCAGCCCATCCCCCACGAGCGGGCAAGAGACCCAGTACTTC
-	TRBV4-2	TRBJ2-3	-	CASSREPGTTDTQYF	TGTGCCAGCAGCCGAGAACCGGGGACGACAGATACGCAGTATTTT
-	TRBV12-3/TRBV12-4	TRBJ2-3	many	CASREGIASTDTQYF	TGTGCCAGCAGGGAGGGGATTGCTAGCACAGATACGCAGTATTTT
TRBD1	TRBV27	TRBJ1-1	few	CASRSPRQGVTEAFF	TGTGCCAGCAGATCGCCCCGACAGGGCGTCACTGAAGCTTTCTTT
TRBD2	TRBV7-2	TRBJ2-7	few	CASSSPLRGGSSYEQYF	TGTGCCAGCAGCTCCCCCCTTAGGGGCGGGAGCTCCTACGAGCAGTACTTC
TRBD2	TRBV7-2	TRBJ2-1	few	CASSPSPPGLAFNEQFF	TGTGCCAGCAGCCCTTCCCCCCCGGGACTAGCGTTTAATGAGCAGTTCTTC
-	TRBV20-1	TRBJ1-6	-	CSASSYNSPLHF	TGCAGTGCCTCGTCCTATAATTCACCCCTCCACTTT
TRBD2	TRBV7-3	TRBJ2-1	-	CASSLDWTSGYNEQFF	TGTGCCAGCAGCTTAGATTGGACTAGCGGGTACAATGAGCAGTTCTTC
TRBD1	TRBV19	TRBJ2-5	few	CASSSWTGEETQYF	TGTGCCAGTAGTTCCTGGACAGGGGAAGAGACCCAGTACTTC
-	TRBV14	TRBJ2-5	few	CASSQFPQETQYF	TGTGCCAGCAGCCAGTTTCCCCAAGAGACCCAGTACTTC
TRBD1	TRBV5-6	TRBJ2-7	many	CASSWGQAYEQYF	TGTGCCAGCAGCTGGGGACAGGCCTACGAGCAGTACTTC
-	TRBV5-1	TRBJ2-5	few	CASSLGETGYGTQYF	TGCGCCAGCAGCCTGGGGGAAACAGGGTATGGGACCCAGTACTTC
-	TRBV11-2	TRBJ1-6	few	CASSLEGSISYNSPLHF	TGTGCCAGCAGCTTAGAGGGATCGATCTCCTATAATTCACCCCTCCACTTT
TRBD2	TRBV11-2	TRBJ2-3	-	CASSPLLAEYTDTQYF	TGTGCCAGCAGCCCCTTACTAGCGGAATACACAGATACGCAGTATTTT
-	TRBV10-3	TRBJ2-3	many	CAIKPPATDTQYF	TGTGCCATCAAACCCCCCGCAACAGATACGCAGTATTTT
-	TRBV2	TRBJ1-6	many	CASSTHEDRDNSPLHF	TGTGCCAGCAGTACCCACGAGGACAGAGATAATTCACCCCTCCACTTT
-	TRBV11-2	TRBJ2-7	many	CASSWAAQQYF	TGTGCCAGCAGCTGGGCGGCGCAGCAGTACTTC
-	TRBV20-1	TRBJ2-1	-	CSAESAASSYNEQFF	TGCAGTGCTGAAAGCGCAGCGTCCTCCTACAATGAGCAGTTCTTC
-	TRBV5-1	TRBJ2-1	many	CASSLSYEQFF	TGCGCCAGCAGCTTGTCGTATGAGCAGTTCTTC
TRBD1	TRBV7-6	TRBJ2-5	-	CASSLEIGGSETQYF	TGTGCCAGCAGCTTAGAAATAGGGGGCTCGGAGACCCAGTACTTC
TRBD2	TRBV7-2	TRBJ2-1	many	CASSLFLAGAGEQFF	TGTGCCAGCAGCTTATTCCTAGCGGGGGCGGGGGAGCAGTTCTTC
-	TRBV12-3/TRBV12-4	TRBJ1-2	many	CASSLPDNYGYTF	TGTGCCAGCAGTTTACCGGATAACTATGGCTACACCTTC
-	TRBV7-2	TRBJ2-7	-	CASSLRPFYEQYF	TGTGCCAGCAGCTTAAGGCCTTTCTACGAGCAGTACTTC
TRBD1	TRBV9	TRBJ2-7	-	CASSVASGQGAYEQYF	TGTGCCAGCAGCGTAGCTTCGGGACAGGGTGCCTACGAGCAGTACTTC
TRBD1	TRBV7-9	TRBJ2-7	few	CASSQTGSSYEQYF	TGTGCCAGCAGCCAGACAGGGAGCTCCTACGAGCAGTACTTC
TRBD2	TRBV10-1	TRBJ2-1	-	CASSGLAGEAFPGNEQFF	TGCGCCAGCAGTGGACTAGCGGGGGAGGCATTCCCAGGCAATGAGCAGTTCTTC